Listed here is a single T cell receptor beta chain. This specimen belongs to a study of blood T cell repertoires in COVID-19. Across the whole study: From the United States, Italy and Spain came samples of acute and convalescent COVID-19. PBMCs, B-cell-depleted T cells, or T cells were the source of the cDNA or gDNA that made up the material.

Participants came from roughly 24 US areas, aged roughly 18 to 95 years. The V and J ends lost 5 bases and 7 bases respectively, with 15 bases between them. Germline values: CDR1 SNHLY, CDR2 FYNNEI. The CDR3 is made up of 14 amino acids. Libraries were prepared by immunoSEQ multiplex PCR; TCRdb keeps only in-frame clonotypes and omits some of them. The repertoire consists of about 210,000 clones, with approximately 80% occurring once and the leading ten covering around 10%. This TCR came from a woman in her 50s with acute COVID-19. The chain joins TRBV2 to TRBJ2-1; D possibly corresponds to TRBD1 (6 bases). Material for sequencing was PBMCs or T cells enriched from blood (not recorded which). The CDR3 DNA reads TGTGCCAGCAGTTACCGAACAGGGTTGAATGAGCAGTTCTTC. Its translation is CASSYRTGLNEQFF. Using reference TRBV2 and TRBJ2-1 for the parts outside the CDR3, the full variable domain is EPEVTQTPSHQVTQMGQEVILRCVPISNHLYFYWYRQILGQKVEFLVSFYNNEISEKSEIFDDQFSVERPDGSNFTLKIRSTKLEDSAMYFCASSYRTGLNEQFFGPGTRLTVL.